The 5 T cell receptor beta chains below come from one sample, sequenced in a study of neurological immune-mediated disorders. MiXCR was run by TCRdb on the 5' RACE reads, yielding one entry per CDR3 protein. The repertoire consists of tens of thousands of distinct CDR3 sequences, with approximately 2.4% occurring once and the leading ten covering roughly 1.2%. Sequenced: PBMCs. The receptor source for this set is a woman in her 30s with multiple sclerosis.

This clonotype was seen ten or more times. V is TRBV15 and J is TRBJ1-1; D unclear. The CDR3 has 15 amino acids. V was shortened by 0 bases and J by 5 bases, with 13 bases between the two germline ends. CDR1 and CDR2 (germline): LNHNV, YYDKDF (reference sequence). The CDR3: CATSRDRAIKTEAFF. The CDR3 DNA is TGTGCCACCAGCAGAGATAGGGCCATTAAGACTGAAGCTTTCTTT.

This clonotype was counted many times. The chain uses TRBV18 and TRBJ2-2; D remains unclear. The V gene's germline CDR1 is KGHSH and CDR2 LQKENI. The CDR3 is 13 residues long. With 0 bases removed from V and 5 bases from J, the gap between germline ends came to 4 bases. This chain's CDR3 is CASSPPSTGELFF. CDR3 in DNA: TGTGCCAGCTCACCACCCTCGACCGGGGAGCTGTTTTTT.

This clonotype was picked up many times. The rearrangement joins TRBV3-1 to TRBJ2-6, with D possibly TRBD2 on 6 matching bases. The germline V and J ends were trimmed by 6 bases and 1 base, with 10 bases remaining between them. The CDR3 covers 15 residues. CDR1 and CDR2 from the germline V gene are LGHDT and YNNKEL (reference sequence). The CDR3 coding sequence is TGTGCCAGCAGTGCAGGGAGGTCTGGGGCCAACGTCCTGACTTTC. It yields the protein CASSAGRSGANVLTF.

This clonotype was observed at least ten times. The J gene is TRBJ2-1, the V gene TRBV20-1, with a weak D call TRBD2 (6 bases). The germline gives CDR1 DFQATT, CDR2 SNEGSKA (reference sequence). The CDR3 consists of 14 residues. V lost 5 bases to trimming and J lost 1 base, with 12 bases between them. CDR3 sequence: CSADPGGSYNEQFF. In nucleotides, the CDR3 is TGCAGTGCTGACCCCGGGGGTTCCTACAATGAGCAGTTCTTC.

This clonotype was detected many times. The chain uses TRBV6-1 and TRBJ2-1; possible D gene TRBD2, 5 bases. The CDR3 loop spans 11 amino acids. CDR1 and CDR2 (germline): MNHNS, SASEGT. Deletions cut 10 bases from V and 8 bases from J, with 12 bases between. The CDR3 region has the DNA TGTGCCACGGGGATAGGCCATGAGCAGTTCTTC. This sequence encodes CATGIGHEQFF.